The next 2 T cell receptor beta chains were all read from a single sample in a study of monozygotic twins with inflammatory bowel disease. TCRdb reprocessed the 5' RACE reads, keeping one entry per CDR3 protein, no DNA. This sample contains about 99,000 distinct CDR3 sequences. Sequencing input: blood. All receptors come from a human donor with ulcerative colitis or Crohn's disease, or a healthy co-twin of an affected twin (not recorded which).

This chain uses TRBV9 with TRBJ2-3; TCRdb's D call, TRBD2, is unchecked because there is no DNA. The germline V gene has CDR1 SGDLS and CDR2 YYNGEE. The CDR3 is 16 amino acids. The CDR3 sequence is CASSVRGGSITDTQYF.

The chain recombines TRBV6-1 with TRBJ2-3; the TCRdb D gene call, TRBD2, has no DNA to confirm it. There are 15 residues in the CDR3. Germline V CDR1 and CDR2: MNHNS, SASEGT. CDR3 residues: CASSRLAQSTDTQYF.